This is a list of T cell receptor beta chains from one sample in a study of identical twins. From the 5' RACE reads, TCRdb called clonotypes with MiXCR, one entry per CDR3 protein. The repertoire holds hundreds of thousands of distinct CDR3 sequences, with approximately 18% as singletons. The data also belong to a second study, concerning T cells expressing NK-cell markers.

The sequencing input was PBMCs. These receptors were obtained from a young woman in good health. CDR3s include the opening cysteine and the closing phenylalanine or tryptophan. A D gene is named only where the DNA matches it firmly. Size values are once, few and many counts, or a class for expanded clones, and some rows have none.

d_gene	v_gene	j_gene	abundance	CDR3aa	CDR3nt
.	TRBV6-1	TRBJ1-5	.	CASSEAFKVPSNQPQHF	TGTGCCAGCAGTGAAGCGTTTAAAGTTCCGAGCAATCAGCCCCAGCATTTT
.	TRBV10-3	TRBJ2-5	.	CAISETGGEETQYF	TGTGCCATCAGTGAGACAGGAGGGGAAGAGACCCAGTACTTC
.	TRBV9	TRBJ1-4	.	CASSVSTNEKLFF	TGTGCCAGCAGCGTCTCAACTAATGAAAAACTGTTTTTT
TRBD2	TRBV20-1	TRBJ2-7	many	CSASHPAGISYEQYF	TGCAGTGCTAGTCATCCAGCGGGGATCTCCTACGAGCAGTACTTC
.	TRBV29-1	TRBJ2-3	.	CSVKETNTDTQYF	TGCAGCGTTAAGGAGACAAACACAGATACGCAGTATTTT
.	TRBV6-5	TRBJ1-2	.	CASSYFEGANYGYTF	TGTGCCAGCAGTTACTTCGAGGGCGCGAACTATGGCTACACCTTC
.	TRBV7-2	TRBJ2-3	few	CASSSEPGATDTQYF	TGTGCCAGCAGCTCGGAGCCGGGGGCCACAGATACGCAGTATTTT
.	TRBV2	TRBJ2-3	.	CASSELAGTSDTQYF	TGTGCCAGCAGTGAATTGGCGGGGACCTCAGATACGCAGTATTTT
TRBD1	TRBV6-5	TRBJ1-2	few	CASSYFVPGQGRYYGYTF	TGTGCCAGCAGTTACTTCGTCCCGGGACAGGGAAGGTACTATGGCTACACCTTC
.	TRBV7-8	TRBJ2-2	.	CASSSGSGTGELFF	TGTGCCAGCAGCTCCGGGAGTGGCACCGGGGAGCTGTTTTTT
.	TRBV7-2	TRBJ2-5	few	CASTRLRVLETQYF	TGTGCCAGCACTAGACTTCGGGTCTTGGAGACCCAGTACTTC
TRBD1	TRBV7-2	TRBJ1-4	.	CASSPGDRGSEKLFF	TGTGCCAGCAGCCCAGGGGACAGGGGGTCTGAAAAACTGTTTTTT
.	TRBV6-6	TRBJ2-1	few	CASRAGLDFF	TGTGCCAGCAGGGCAGGGCTGGATTTCTTC
.	TRBV12-3/TRBV12-4	TRBJ2-3	.	CATTLMDTQYF	TGTGCCACCACCCTTATGGATACGCAGTATTTT
TRBD1	TRBV15	TRBJ2-7	.	CATSRDRGYYEQYF	TGTGCCACCAGCAGGGACAGGGGGTATTACGAGCAGTACTTC
.	TRBV7-6	TRBJ2-5	.	CASSPAVHQETQYF	TGTGCCAGCAGCCCTGCGGTCCACCAAGAGACCCAGTACTTC
TRBD1	TRBV12-3/TRBV12-4	TRBJ2-5	few	CASSETDRDETQYF	TGTGCCAGCAGTGAAACGGACAGGGATGAGACCCAGTACTTC
TRBD1	TRBV20-1	TRBJ1-2	few	CSAQGQSSRGYTF	TGCAGTGCCCAGGGACAGTCGAGTCGTGGCTACACCTTC
.	TRBV10-3	TRBJ2-4	.	CAISEIGINIQYF	TGTGCCATCAGTGAGATAGGGATAAACATTCAGTACTTC
TRBD2	TRBV2	TRBJ2-3	few	CASTLAGSTDTQYF	TGTGCCAGCACGCTAGCGGGGAGCACAGATACGCAGTATTTT
.	TRBV30	TRBJ2-1	few	CAWALGATPHNEQFF	TGTGCCTGGGCCCTGGGAGCAACGCCCCACAATGAGCAGTTCTTC
.	TRBV5-5	TRBJ2-1	few	CASSRGTGDFDEQFF	TGTGCCAGCAGCCGGGGAACAGGAGATTTCGATGAGCAGTTCTTC
.	TRBV3-1	TRBJ2-1	.	CASSPRRGYDNEQFF	TGTGCCAGCAGCCCCCGGCGGGGTTATGACAATGAGCAGTTCTTC
.	TRBV25-1	TRBJ2-3	.	CASSRTQTSTDTQYF	TGTGCCAGCAGTCGGACCCAGACTAGCACAGATACGCAGTATTTT
.	TRBV9	TRBJ1-1	.	CASSVGQGNTEAFF	TGTGCCAGCAGCGTAGGTCAGGGGAACACTGAAGCTTTCTTT
TRBD2	TRBV4-3	TRBJ2-1	.	CASSASGSHEQFF	TGCGCCAGCAGCGCTAGCGGGAGTCATGAGCAGTTCTTC